The clone carrying this T cell receptor (beta chain) was seen at least ten times. What it recognizes is unknown. The entry originates in a study of human T cells and chemical hapten exposure. TCRdb re-derived calls from the RACE reads in MiXCR, one entry per CDR3 protein. Of about 340,000 distinct CDR3 sequences in the sample, around 7% were seen once. General observations from the study: Expanded TCRs made up significantly more big CDR3 similarity clusters than controls did.

Time point of the sample: patch test 1, 2 weeks after DPC sensitization. Treatment reported: therapeutic diphenylcyclopropenone sensitization with weekly scalp DPC. Phlebotomy was performed prior to application of every patch test. Alopecia patients between 18 and 70 years old and suitable for DPC were used as donors. This CDR3 has 15 residues. The V and J ends lost 6 bases and 2 bases respectively, with 11 bases between them. The V call is TRBV12-3 or TRBV12-4, the J call TRBJ2-6; D ambiguous. The sequence derives from a woman under 30 with alopecia areata. Some clones in this sample may be carry-over from other donors' samples. The sequencing used whole blood, collected in connection with sensitization to the hapten diphenylcyclopropenone (DPC). Written as DNA, the CDR3 is TGTGCCAGCAGAATAGGTGCCCCTGGGGCCAACGTCCTGACTTTC. This sequence encodes CASRIGAPGANVLTF.